Listed here are 13 T cell receptor beta chains from one sample, sequenced in a study of blood T cell repertoires in COVID-19. Data came from immunoSEQ multiplex PCR; TCRdb stores just in-frame clones and leaves some out. This table holds about 200,000 clones, 75% to 85% found once. The sample taken for sequencing was peripheral blood. The receptors come from a woman over 75 with COVID-19, enrolled during active disease.

CDR3: CASSQGQYNSPLHF. The CDR3 coding sequence is TGCGCCAGCAGCCAGGGACAGTATAATTCACCCCTCCACTTT. The J gene is TRBJ1-6, the V gene TRBV5-1; 7 bases are a match to TRBD1. Germline CDR1 SGHRS, CDR2 YFSETQ. Trimming cost V 4 bases and J 4 bases; bases outside gene matches: 2. This CDR3 is 14 amino acids long. The full variable domain, in which reference TRBV5-1 and TRBJ1-6 provide the parts outside the CDR3, is KAGVTQTPRYLIKTRGQQVTLSCSPISGHRSVSWYQQTPGQGLQFLFEYFSETQRNKGNFPGRFSGRQFSNSRSEMNVSTLELGDSALYLCASSQGQYNSPLHFGNGTRLTVT.

The chain has TRBV18 and TRBJ1-1, with D perhaps TRBD1 (5 bases). CDR1 is KGHSH, CDR2 LQKENI, per germline. This CDR3 has 14 residues. Trimming removed 6 bases from V and 1 base from J, with 12 bases in between. The CDR3 sequence: CASSSGRGNTEAFF. CDR3 bases: TGTGCCAGCTCGAGTGGAAGGGGGAACACTGAAGCTTTCTTT.

This clone was seen once. The genes are TRBV28 and TRBJ1-3; 7 nucleotides agree with TRBD1. V lost 6 bases, J lost 2 bases, and 1 base stayed unmatched. The CDR3 is 13 residues long. The germline gives CDR1 MDHEN, CDR2 SYDVKM. The CDR3 nucleotides read TGTGCCAGCAGGAGGGGGCCTGGAAACACCATATATTTT. This codes for CASRRGPGNTIYF.

The V gene is TRBV3-1 (or the pseudogene TRBV3-2), the J gene TRBJ1-2; D may be TRBD1 (5 bases). There are 15 residues in the CDR3. Germline V gives CDR1 LGHDT, CDR2 YNNKEL (reference sequence). V dropped 0 bases and J dropped 8 bases, with 16 bases sitting between them. The CDR3 region is CASSQDSGSGRGYTF. The CDR3 bases are TGTGCCAGCAGCCAAGACTCAGGGTCTGGACGGGGCTACACCTTC.

The chain recombines TRBV5-6 with TRBJ1-5, with D unclear. Trimming took off 0 bases at V and 3 bases at J, with 7 bases between the two ends. CDR3 size: 14 residues. CDR1 SGHDT and CDR2 YYEEEE come from the germline V gene. CDR3 sequence: CASSLGSVNQPQHF. The CDR3 coding sequence is TGTGCCAGCAGCTTGGGTAGTGTCAATCAGCCCCAGCATTTT.

This chain uses TRBV23-1 with TRBJ1-5; the D gene is possibly TRBD1 (6 bases). TRBV23-1 is assigned to the ORF class and has an uncertain function. The CDR3 extends over 16 amino acids. V lost 8 bases to trimming and J lost 5 bases, with 22 bases between them. The CDR3 spells CASPPIGQGKDQPQHF. CDR3 coding DNA: TGCGCCAGCCCCCCAATCGGCCAGGGGAAGGATCAGCCCCAGCATTTT.

The rearrangement joins TRBV7-8 to TRBJ2-1; TRBD1 matches at 10 bases. Looked up from germline, CDR1 is SGHVS and CDR2 is FQNEAQ. V trimming: 4 bases; J trimming: 5 bases; junction bases outside the gene matches: 11. This CDR3 is 17 amino acids long. CDR3 sequence reads: CASSSSGQGTRDNEQFF. The CDR3 nucleotides are TGTGCCAGCAGCTCCTCGGGACAGGGGACTAGGGACAATGAGCAGTTCTTC.

Regarding this clone: The junction shows a germline mismatch at one end, possibly a read error. The gene calls are TRBV29-1 and TRBJ2-5; D is possibly TRBD1 or TRBD2 (5 bases each). There are 14 residues in the CDR3. CDR1 SQVTM and CDR2 ANQGSEA come from the germline V gene. CDR3 residues: CSVEGTQGRKTQYF. In nucleotides, the CDR3 is TGCAGCGTCGAAGGGACGCAGGGTCGAAAGACCCAGTACTTC.

The table lists this clone with a few counts. The rearrangement uses TRBV20-1 and TRBJ1-1; D ambiguous. Trimming removed 8 bases at V and 1 base at J, with 5 bases between. This CDR3 region has 10 residues. Germline V CDR1 and CDR2: DFQATT, SNEGSKA (reference sequence). The CDR3 protein is CSSRNTEAFF. The DNA of the CDR3 is TGCAGTTCCCGGAACACTGAAGCTTTCTTT.

The V gene is TRBV19, the J gene TRBJ2-1, with TRBD2 as a possible D gene (5 bases). V dropped 5 bases and J dropped 3 bases, with 11 bases sitting between them. CDR3 length: 14 residues. Germline V gene lookup returns CDR1 LNHDA and CDR2 SQIVND (reference sequence). The CDR3 region is CASSLGLYYNEQFF. CDR3 sequence (DNA): TGTGCCAGTAGTCTTGGACTTTACTACAATGAGCAGTTCTTC.

This chain links TRBV5-1 with TRBJ1-4; D call uncertain. Germline CDR1 SGHRS, CDR2 YFSETQ. This CDR3 has 14 residues. Trimming pared 0 bases from V and 6 bases from J, leaving 9 bases between. CDR3 coding DNA: TGCGCCAGCAGCTTGGCAGGTTTGGATGAAAAACTGTTTTTT. Residues: CASSLAGLDEKLFF.

V and J are TRBV5-5 and TRBJ2-3; 12 bases align to TRBD2. In germline, CDR1 is SGHKS, CDR2 YYEKEE (reference sequence). The V and J ends lost 1 base and 4 bases, in that order; junction bases with no gene match: 4. The CDR3 extends over 16 amino acids. CDR3 amino acids: CASSLTLAGGADTQYF. The CDR3 bases are TGTGCCAGCAGCTTGACGCTAGCGGGGGGGGCAGATACGCAGTATTTT.

The rearrangement uses TRBV5-1 and TRBJ2-3; D not certain. V dropped 0 bases and J dropped 6 bases, with 11 bases sitting between them. CDR1 is SGHRS, CDR2 YFSETQ, per germline. The CDR3 loop spans 14 amino acids. Here the CDR3 DNA reads TGCGCCAGCAGCTTGGGCGCTATCAAGGATACGCAGTATTTT. This translates into CASSLGAIKDTQYF. The whole variable domain, filled in from reference TRBV5-1 and TRBJ2-3, reads KAGVTQTPRYLIKTRGQQVTLSCSPISGHRSVSWYQQTPGQGLQFLFEYFSETQRNKGNFPGRFSGRQFSNSRSEMNVSTLELGDSALYLCASSLGAIKDTQYFGPGTRLTVL.